Following are 28 T cell receptor beta chains from one sample sequenced in a study of T cells after yellow fever vaccination. TCRdb independently ran MiXCR on the 5' RACE reads; one entry per CDR3 protein. Of hundreds of thousands of distinct CDR3 sequences listed, 18% are singletons. This specimen consisted of PBMCs, obtained before the yellow fever booster vaccination. The receptors were sampled from a man between 18 and 29 years old who received the YFV17D yellow fever vaccine.

This clonotype was seen a handful of times. The CDR3 DNA follows: TGTGCCAGCAGTTTAGGATTATCGATGGAGACCCAGTACTTC. The encoded protein is CASSLGLSMETQYF. This rearrangement joins TRBV12-3 or TRBV12-4 to TRBJ2-5; the D is unclear. The CDR3 contains 14 residues. Trimming removed 1 base at V and 5 bases at J, with 11 bases between.

The chain links TRBV7-9 to TRBJ2-1, with D possibly being TRBD1 (6 bases). V lost 5 bases, J lost 10 bases, and 6 bases lay in between. CDR1 is SEHNR and CDR2 is FQNEAQ in the germline V gene (reference sequence). The CDR3 loop spans 10 amino acids. The CDR3 DNA is TGTGCCAGCAGCGGACAGGAGCAGTTCTTC. It encodes CASSGQEQFF.

J is TRBJ1-5 and V is TRBV4-2; D is unclear. The germline V gene encodes CDR1 LGHNA and CDR2 YNFKEQ. V lost 0 bases and J lost 3, with 9 bases in between. This CDR3 is built from 15 residues. The CDR3 loop is CASSQEGSFNQPQHF. CDR3 in DNA: TGTGCCAGCAGCCAAGAGGGATCCTTCAATCAGCCCCAGCATTTT.

In its sample, this clonotype was seen a few times. V and J are TRBV5-5 and TRBJ2-7; D uncertain. CDR1 SGHKS and CDR2 YYEKEE come from the germline V gene (reference sequence). The length of the CDR3 is 15 residues. V was trimmed by 5 bases and J by 7 bases, leaving 22 bases between them. The CDR3 is CASSPTVAGAHEQYV. CDR3 DNA sequence: TGTGCCAGCAGTCCTACCGTCGCCGGAGCCCATGAGCAGTACGTC.

As concerns this clonotype: A much bigger clone sits one base away, suggesting this may be a read error. The chain carries TRBV7-7 and TRBJ2-3, with 9 nucleotides matching TRBD2. This CDR3 is built from 14 residues. The V gene's germline CDR1 is SSHAT and CDR2 FNYEAQ (reference sequence). CDR3 loop: CSSSGGGAGDTQYF. CDR3 sequence (DNA): TGTTCCAGCAGCGGCGGGGGGGCAGGAGATACGCAGTATTTT.

In this sample, this clonotype turned up a few times. The V and J genes are TRBV10-1 and TRBJ2-5; the D gene is possibly TRBD1 (6 bases). This CDR3 has 13 residues. The germline V gene has CDR1 WNHNN and CDR2 SYGVQD (reference sequence). Deletions cut 6 bases from V and 5 bases from J, with 13 bases between. CDR3 residues: CASSAGQMETQYF. CDR3 nucleotide sequence: TGCGCCAGCAGCGCTGGACAGATGGAGACCCAGTACTTC.

The rearrangement uses TRBV5-1 and TRBJ1-4; a possible D gene is TRBD1 (6 bases). Germline-derived CDR1 and CDR2 are SGHRS and YFSETQ. This CDR3 spans 16 amino acids. Trimming took 0 bases from V and 3 from J, leaving 12 bases between them. CDR3 residues: CASSLEGGQANEKLFF. The CDR3 region has the DNA TGCGCCAGCAGCTTGGAAGGGGGGCAAGCTAATGAAAAACTGTTTTTT.

The gene calls are TRBV18 and TRBJ2-7; TRBD1 is a possible D gene (5 bases). From germline, CDR1 is KGHSH and CDR2 LQKENI. The CDR3 contains 19 residues. Trimming shortened V by 3 bases and J by 3 bases, and 27 bases separated the two germline ends. Written as DNA, the CDR3 is TGTGCCAGCTCACCGACAGTTCTCCAAGCCAGAGGATCACTCTACGAGCAGTACTTC. Residues: CASSPTVLQARGSLYEQYF.

This clonotype was counted a few times. V gene TRBV20-1 combines with J gene TRBJ2-2, with 9 bases matching TRBD1. Germline CDR1 reads DFQATT; CDR2 reads SNEGSKA (reference sequence). V lost 3 bases to trimming and J lost 5 bases; unmatched junction nucleotides: 7. CDR3 length: 15 residues. The CDR3 loop reads CSARPKGTGTGELFF. The CDR3 DNA follows: TGCAGTGCTAGGCCGAAAGGGACAGGGACCGGGGAGCTGTTTTTT.

This clonotype was observed a few times. The chain links TRBV15 to TRBJ2-5, with 9 bases fitting TRBD2. J gave up 3 bases and V 0 bases, and 5 bases lay outside the gene matches. There are 16 residues in the CDR3. Germline V CDR1 and CDR2: LNHNV, YYDKDF (reference sequence). In DNA form, the CDR3 reads TGTGCCACCAGCAGAGATGGGCTAGCGGGGAAAGAGACCCAGTACTTC. Translating gives CATSRDGLAGKETQYF. The full variable domain, completed using reference TRBV15 and TRBJ2-5, is DAMVIQNPRYQVTQFGKPVTLSCSQTLNHNVMYWYQQKSSQAPKLLFHYYDKDFNNEADTPDNFQSRRPNTSFCFLDIRSPGLGDTAMYLCATSRDGLAGKETQYFGPGTRLLVL.

This clonotype was picked up a small number of times. The J gene is TRBJ2-5, the V gene TRBV18; D possibly corresponds to TRBD2 (6 bases). Germline values: CDR1 KGHSH, CDR2 LQKENI. The CDR3 extends over 13 amino acids. Trimming shortened V by 6 bases and J by 3 bases, and 11 bases separated the two germline ends. CDR3 residues: CASSGRREETQYF. DNA of the CDR3: TGTGCCAGCTCGGGACGGAGGGAAGAGACCCAGTACTTC. Filled out from reference TRBV18 and TRBJ2-5, the complete variable domain reads NAGVMQNPRHLVRRRGQEARLRCSPMKGHSHVYWYRQLPEEGLKFMVYLQKENIIDESGMPKERFSAEFPKEGPSILRIQQVVRGDSAAYFCASSGRREETQYFGPGTRLLVL.

This clonotype was seen a handful of times. The chain couples TRBV27 to TRBJ2-2; D is uncertain. Germline loops: CDR1 MNHEY, CDR2 SMNVEV (reference sequence). The CDR3 extends over 14 amino acids. V lost 5 bases to trimming and J lost 7 bases, with 14 bases between them. DNA for the CDR3: TGTGCCAGCAGTCCGTCTAGGAGTTTCGGGGAGCTGTTTTTT. Translated, it gives CASSPSRSFGELFF.

This clonotype was observed a few times. This chain joins TRBV12-3 or TRBV12-4 and TRBJ2-5, with TRBD2 matching over 9 bases. This CDR3 spans 15 amino acids. Trimming took 3 bases from V and 5 from J; bases not matched to a gene: 7. The CDR3 protein is CASSFYLAGYETQYF. The CDR3 DNA reads TGTGCCAGCAGTTTCTATCTAGCGGGGTATGAGACCCAGTACTTC.

This sequence joins TRBV6-6 and TRBJ2-3; either TRBD1 or TRBD2 may supply D (5 bases each). CDR1 is MNHNY and CDR2 is SVGAGI in the germline V gene (reference sequence). Trimming stripped 3 bases from V and 4 bases from J, with 11 bases between. The CDR3 totals 14 residues. CDR3 sequence (DNA): TGTGCCAGCAGTTATCGGGACGGCGCAGATACGCAGTATTTT. It encodes CASSYRDGADTQYF.

V and J are TRBV6-1 and TRBJ1-5, with no clear D. The CDR3 spans 13 residues. Germline CDR1 reads MNHNS; CDR2 reads SASEGT. The V end was cut by 3 bases, the J end by 6 bases, with 9 bases between. The CDR3 region has the DNA TGTGCCAGCAGTGAGGTGGAAAGTCAGCCCCAGCATTTT. Translation gives CASSEVESQPQHF.

The V gene is TRBV20-1, the J gene TRBJ2-7; 9 bases align to TRBD2. Germline trimming cut 6 bases from V and 0 bases from J; bases unmatched to any gene: 9. The CDR3 is 15 residues long. Germline assignment: CDR1 DFQATT and CDR2 SNEGSKA (reference sequence). CDR3 coding DNA: TGCAGTGCCCCCGCGGGGGGGCCCCACTCCTACGAGCAGTACTTC. This sequence encodes CSAPAGGPHSYEQYF.

This clonotype has just one count. This chain joins TRBV29-1 and TRBJ2-7; D not resolved. CDR3 length: 12 residues. Germline CDR1 SQVTM, CDR2 ANQGSEA. Trimming removed 4 bases at V and 1 base at J, with 8 bases between. The CDR3 DNA is TGCAGCGTTGGCGGCCTATCCTACGAGCAGTACTTC. This sequence encodes CSVGGLSYEQYF.

This clonotype was detected only a few times. CDR3 residues: CASSVGRGPDTQYF. CDR3 DNA sequence: TGTGCCAGCAGCGTAGGCAGGGGGCCAGATACGCAGTATTTT. The gene calls are TRBV9 and TRBJ2-3; 8 bases align to TRBD1. After removal of 0 bases from V and 4 bases from J, the junction contained 1 base not matched to a gene. Germline lookup yields CDR1 SGDLS and CDR2 YYNGEE. This CDR3 is 14 amino acids long.

In this sample, this clonotype turned up a few times. The V gene is TRBV12-3 or TRBV12-4, the J gene TRBJ1-4; the D is unclear. The V end was cut by 1 base, the J end by 2 bases, with 11 bases between. There are 16 residues in the CDR3. CDR3 in amino acids: CASSLGSERTNEKLFF. The CDR3, as DNA: TGTGCCAGCAGTTTAGGGTCCGAGAGGACTAATGAAAAACTGTTTTTT.

The chain has TRBV28 and TRBJ1-6; D is possibly TRBD1 (5 bases). The CDR3 totals 16 residues. Germline V CDR1 and CDR2: MDHEN, SYDVKM. V lost 3 bases, J lost 8 bases, and 17 bases lay in between. In DNA form, the CDR3 reads TGTGCCAGCAGTTTGGGCTGGGGGAAGGGGCATTCACCCCTCCACTTT. Amino acids: CASSLGWGKGHSPLHF.

This rearrangement joins TRBV6-2 or TRBV6-3 to TRBJ1-5; 8 positions agree with TRBD1. This CDR3 is 13 amino acids long. The germline gives CDR1 MNHEY, CDR2 SVGEGT. Trimming at V came to 5 bases and at J to 7 bases, leaving 4 bases not matched to a gene. This CDR3 is CASSEQGDQPQHF. CDR3 nucleotide sequence: TGTGCCAGCAGTGAACAGGGGGACCAGCCCCAGCATTTT.

The V gene is TRBV4-1, the J gene TRBJ2-7, with D maybe TRBD1 (5 bases). The CDR3 has 16 amino acids. Germline V lookup: CDR1 MGHRA, CDR2 YSYEKL. V lost 4 bases and J 2 bases, leaving 18 bases between the germline ends. The chain's CDR3 is CASSPPWLGPPYEQYF. CDR3 sequence (DNA): TGCGCCAGCAGCCCACCATGGTTGGGGCCCCCCTACGAGCAGTACTTC.

J is TRBJ2-1 and V is TRBV20-1; 9 positions agree with TRBD1. The CDR3 has 15 residues. V shed 5 bases and J 7 bases; nucleotides not matched to a gene: 12. Germline V gene lookup returns CDR1 DFQATT and CDR2 SNEGSKA (reference sequence). CDR3 nucleotides: TGCAGTGCTCCCAAAACAGGGGGCGCAAGGAATGAGCAGTTCTTC. Its translation is CSAPKTGGARNEQFF.

This clonotype was seen at least ten times. CDR3 sequence (DNA): TGTGCCAGCAGCTTAACAGGAACATACTACACCTTC. It specifies CASSLTGTYYTF. This chain joins TRBV7-8 and TRBJ1-2; the D gene is possibly TRBD1 (5 bases). Trimming cost V 2 bases and J 10 bases, with 11 bases left between them. Germline CDR1 is SGHVS and CDR2 is FQNEAQ. The CDR3 length is 12 residues.

CDR3 sequence (DNA): TGCGCCAGCAGCCAAGATATTCATCAGCCCCAGCATTTT. It specifies CASSQDIHQPQHF. The V gene is TRBV4-3, the J gene TRBJ1-5, with no clear D. Trimming left V 0 bases short and J 5 bases short, with 5 bases between. This CDR3 contains 13 residues. CDR1 LGHNA and CDR2 YSLEER come from the germline V gene.

This clonotype occurred a few times. This rearrangement joins TRBV5-1 to TRBJ2-7; D call uncertain. With 5 bases removed from V and 3 bases from J, the gap between germline ends came to 15 bases. The CDR3 totals 14 residues. Per the germline V gene, CDR1 is SGHRS and CDR2 is YFSETQ. Here the CDR3 reads CASRERANDYEQYF. The CDR3 coding sequence is TGCGCCAGCAGAGAACGGGCCAACGACTACGAGCAGTACTTC.

The rearrangement uses TRBV12-3 or TRBV12-4 and TRBJ1-5, with D hard to call. There are 14 residues in the CDR3. Trimming left V 3 bases short and J 6 bases short, with 12 bases between. This CDR3 is CASSLEGSAQPQHF. CDR3 in DNA: TGTGCCAGCAGTTTGGAAGGGTCGGCTCAGCCCCAGCATTTT.

The chain is built from TRBV9 and TRBJ2-3, with 7 nucleotides matching TRBD2. V lost 0 bases, J lost 2 bases, and 6 bases stayed unmatched. The CDR3 sequence is 16 residues long. CDR1 SGDLS and CDR2 YYNGEE come from the germline V gene. DNA for the CDR3: TGTGCCAGCAGCGTAGAGGGGACTACCCTCACAGATACGCAGTATTTT. Its protein is CASSVEGTTLTDTQYF.